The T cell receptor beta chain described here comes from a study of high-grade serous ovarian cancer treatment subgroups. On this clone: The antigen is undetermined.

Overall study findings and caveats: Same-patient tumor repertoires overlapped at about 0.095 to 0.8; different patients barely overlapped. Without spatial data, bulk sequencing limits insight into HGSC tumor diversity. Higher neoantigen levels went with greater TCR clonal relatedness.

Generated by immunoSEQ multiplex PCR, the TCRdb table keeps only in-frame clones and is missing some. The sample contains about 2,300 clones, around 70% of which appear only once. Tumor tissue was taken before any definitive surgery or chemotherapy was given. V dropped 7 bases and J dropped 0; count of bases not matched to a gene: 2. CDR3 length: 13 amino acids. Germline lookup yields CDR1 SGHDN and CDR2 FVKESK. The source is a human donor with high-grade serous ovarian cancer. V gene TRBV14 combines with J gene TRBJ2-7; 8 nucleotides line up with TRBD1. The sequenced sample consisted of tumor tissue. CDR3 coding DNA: TGTGCCAGCAAGGGACAGGTCTCCTACGAGCAGTACTTC. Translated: CASKGQVSYEQYF. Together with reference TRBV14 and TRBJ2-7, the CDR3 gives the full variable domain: EAGVTQFPSHSVIEKGQTVTLRCDPISGHDNLYWYRRVMGKEIKFLLHFVKESKQDESGMPNNRFLAERTGGTYSTLKVQPAELEDSGVYFCASKGQVSYEQYFGPGTRLTVT.